This T cell receptor (beta chain) was identified in a study of T cells in localized non-small cell lung cancer. Concerning this clone: Antigen unknown.

The protocol was immunoSEQ multiplex PCR, while the TCRdb copy is restricted to in-frame clones and leaves out a portion. The sample carries nearly 15,000 clones, 75% to 90% recorded once. Regarding the study as a whole: When the top 100 tumor clones were examined, a median approximately 62 of them also appeared in the adjacent lung, which was paired and uninvolved.

J lost 4 bases, V lost 3 bases, and 4 bases had no gene match. The CDR3 runs 14 residues. CDR1 is SGHKS and CDR2 is YYEKEE in the germline V gene (reference sequence). The source material was peripheral blood, sampled before any cancer treatment. The TCR was taken from a woman aged 40-70 years with stage I lung adenocarcinoma. The chain joins TRBV5-5 to TRBJ1-2; 9 bases agree with TRBD1. The chain's CDR3 is CASSSGDRAYGYTF. The CDR3 DNA reads TGTGCCAGCAGCTCGGGGGACAGGGCCTATGGCTACACCTTC.